The next 28 T cell receptor beta chains were all read from a single sample in a study of cytomegalovirus exposure and HLA in healthy donors (dated by TCRdb to about 2017). Library generation was performed with the immunoSEQ multiplex PCR assay. A mixture of 60 forward primers for TCR Vbeta segments and 13 reverse primers for TCR Jbeta segments was used in the multiplex PCR. In TCRdb, the immuneACCESS table is reduced to in-frame sequences with V and J assigned. These tables do not hold every clone; where another copy was compared, an unresolved V gene accounts for under half, and the others remain unexplained. This sample comprises 120,000 or so clones, approximately 77% of them detected only once. The ten largest account for roughly 5% of the sample. Sequencing was performed on PBMCs. These receptor sequences come from a man aged 45-60 years in good health and CMV-seropositive.

The rearrangement uses TRBV28 and TRBJ2-7; 8 bases map to TRBD1. CDR3 length: 15 residues. Trimming removed 6 bases from V and 1 base from J; junction bases left unmatched: 8. Germline CDR1 MDHEN, CDR2 SYDVKM. CDR3 loop: CASRPSGTGSYEQYF. The CDR3 DNA reads TGTGCCAGCAGACCCTCCGGGACAGGTTCCTACGAGCAGTACTTC.

This clone was seen only a few times. The chain links TRBV7-9 to TRBJ1-3; D remains unclear. V lost 4 bases and J 0 bases, leaving 7 bases between the germline ends. The V gene's germline CDR1 is SEHNR and CDR2 FQNEAQ (reference sequence). CDR3 size: 14 residues. This CDR3 is CASSSGLSGNTIYF. In DNA, the CDR3 is TGTGCCAGCAGCTCAGGACTCTCTGGAAACACCATATATTTT. The whole variable domain, filled in from reference TRBV7-9 and TRBJ1-3, reads DTGVSQNPRHKITKRGQNVTFRCDPISEHNRLYWYRQTLGQGPEFLTYFQNEAQLEKSRLLSDRFSAERPKGSFSTLEIQRTEQGDSAMYLCASSSGLSGNTIYFGEGSWLTVV.

The chain recombines TRBV25-1 with TRBJ1-2, with 9 bases matching TRBD1. In germline, CDR1 is MGHDK, CDR2 SYGVNS. V gave up 10 bases and J gave up 5 bases; unmatched junction bases: 2. The CDR3 contains 11 residues. The CDR3 bases are TGTGCCACCGGACAGGGGTATGGCTACACCTTC. Amino acids: CATGQGYGYTF.

The rearrangement links TRBV6-1 to TRBJ2-7; perhaps TRBD1 as D (6 bases). CDR3 length: 13 residues. CDR1 is MNHNS and CDR2 is SASEGT in the germline V gene. V was shortened by 8 bases and J by 3 bases, with 14 bases between the two germline ends. CDR3 region: CASGRQDHYEQYF. For the CDR3, the DNA is TGTGCCAGCGGGAGACAGGACCACTACGAGCAGTACTTC.

The chain uses TRBV5-1 and TRBJ2-7, with D maybe TRBD2 (7 bases). The V end lost 0 bases, the J end lost 3 bases, and 13 bases lay between the germline ends. Germline CDR1 and CDR2: SGHRS and YFSETQ. CDR3 size: 15 residues. This CDR3 is CASSLAAGANYEQYF. The CDR3 DNA reads as TGCGCCAGCAGCTTGGCGGCGGGGGCGAACTACGAGCAGTACTTC.

This clone has just a few counts. The chain is built from TRBV18 and TRBJ1-1; TRBD1 is a possible D gene (5 bases). The V and J ends lost 8 bases and 0 bases respectively, with 13 bases between them. This CDR3 is 14 amino acids long. In germline, CDR1 is KGHSH, CDR2 LQKENI. As DNA, the CDR3 is TGTGCCAGCAAAACTGGAGGGGTGAACACTGAAGCTTTCTTT. It is translated as CASKTGGVNTEAFF.

V gene TRBV5-1 combines with J gene TRBJ2-7, with TRBD1 matching over 7 bases. The CDR3 has 13 residues. J gave up 4 bases and V 8 bases, and 9 bases lay outside the gene matches. Germline-derived CDR1 and CDR2 are SGHRS and YFSETQ. The CDR3 loop is CARPRGRGYEQYF. CDR3 coding DNA: TGCGCCAGACCTAGGGGGCGCGGGTACGAGCAGTACTTC.

This clone was recorded once. The chain joins TRBV5-4 to TRBJ1-4; TRBD1 aligns across 11 bases. Germline V gene data show CDR1 as SGHNT and CDR2 as YYREEE (reference sequence). With 0 bases clipped from V and 7 bases from J, the junction kept 2 bases outside the gene matches. This CDR3 has 15 residues. This CDR3 reads CASSLAGTGGEKLFF. The CDR3 DNA follows: TGTGCCAGCAGCTTGGCCGGGACAGGGGGTGAAAAACTGTTTTTT. The whole variable domain, remainder taken from reference TRBV5-4 and TRBJ1-4, is ETGVTQSPTHLIKTRGQQVTLRCSSQSGHNTVSWYQQALGQGPQFIFQYYREEENGRGNFPPRFSGLQFPNYSSELNVNALELDDSALYLCASSLAGTGGEKLFFGSGTQLSVL.

V and J are TRBV5-8 and TRBJ1-2; TRBD1 might be the D (5 bases). Trimming took off 1 base at V and 6 bases at J, with 16 bases between the two ends. The CDR3 runs to 15 residues. CDR1 is SGHTS, CDR2 YDEGEE, per germline. Here the CDR3 reads CASSLRWQGYHGYTF. The CDR3 DNA reads as TGTGCCAGCAGCTTGCGTTGGCAGGGATACCATGGCTACACCTTC.

The chain has TRBV10-1 and TRBJ2-3; D ambiguous. Germline CDR1 and CDR2: WNHNN and SYGVQD (reference sequence). V was cut by 3 bases and J by 1 base, with 8 bases left in between. CDR3 length equals 14 residues. The CDR3 nucleotides are TGCGCCAGCAGTGAAGCCCTTCGCACAGATACGCAGTATTTT. Translated, it gives CASSEALRTDTQYF.

V gene TRBV7-8 combines with J gene TRBJ1-4, with 8 nucleotides matching TRBD1. The CDR3 contains 15 residues. V was clipped by 5 bases and J by 5 bases; unmatched bases: 7. Germline CDR1 and CDR2: SGHVS and FQNEAQ. DNA of the CDR3: TGTGCCAGCAGCCCGCACAGGGGGGGGAATGAAAAACTGTTTTTT. Translating gives CASSPHRGGNEKLFF.

The CDR3 region is CASSDLRGEQFF. CDR3 bases: TGTGCCAGCAGTGACCTGCGAGGCGAGCAGTTCTTC. The chain links TRBV6-4 to TRBJ2-1; no definite D call. Between the trimmed V and J ends, which lost 2 bases and 10 bases, there was a span of 9 bases. Germline assignment: CDR1 MRHNA and CDR2 SNTAGT. The CDR3 is 12 residues long.

V is TRBV10-3 and J is TRBJ2-7, with D maybe TRBD2 (6 bases). Trimming cost V 6 bases and J 1 base, with 19 bases left between them. The CDR3 extends over 16 amino acids. Germline CDR1 reads ENHRY; CDR2 reads SYGVKD. CDR3 nucleotides: TGTGCCATCAGCCCAACGACGGCGGGGATTTCCTACGAGCAGTACTTC. Translation gives CAISPTTAGISYEQYF.

The chain is built from TRBV5-4 and TRBJ1-2, with a possible D match to TRBD1 (6 bases). Germline V gene sequence: CDR1 SGHNT, CDR2 YYREEE (reference sequence). V was cut by 0 bases and J by 0 bases, with 9 bases left in between. The CDR3 extends over 15 amino acids. The CDR3 reads CASSLGGQTNYGYTF. DNA of the CDR3: TGTGCCAGCAGCTTGGGGGGGCAGACTAACTATGGCTACACCTTC.

The chain is built from TRBV6-5 and TRBJ1-4; D is uncertain. From germline, CDR1 is MNHEY and CDR2 SVGAGI. CDR3 length: 13 amino acids. The V end lost 6 bases, the J end lost 0 bases, and 5 bases lay between the germline ends. As DNA, the CDR3 is TGTGCCAGCAGGAGTCCAACTAATGAAAAACTGTTTTTT. This sequence encodes CASRSPTNEKLFF.

The rearrangement links TRBV4-1 to TRBJ2-6; 8 bases align to TRBD1. CDR1 and CDR2 from the germline V gene are MGHRA and YSYEKL. The CDR3 contains 14 residues. Trimming cost V 8 bases and J 2 bases; bases outside gene matches: 2. CDR3 amino acids: CASGQGAGANVLTF. DNA of the CDR3: TGCGCCAGCGGACAGGGAGCTGGGGCCAACGTCCTGACTTTC.

This rearrangement joins TRBV7-2 to TRBJ2-3; TRBD1 matches at 7 bases. Germline V CDR1 and CDR2: SGHTA, FQGNSA. V shed 5 bases and J 2 bases; nucleotides not matched to a gene: 10. The CDR3 runs 16 residues. This CDR3 reads CASSRRDSLFTDTQYF. The CDR3 DNA follows: TGTGCCAGCAGCCGACGGGACAGTCTATTCACAGATACGCAGTATTTT.

The CDR3 spells CASSLQGLQQETQYF. CDR3 nucleotides: TGTGCCAGCAGCTTACAGGGGCTCCAACAAGAGACCCAGTACTTC. The chain couples TRBV7-3 to TRBJ2-5, with a possible D match to TRBD1 (6 bases). Germline V gene lookup returns CDR1 SGHTA and CDR2 FQGTGA. Trimming took 2 bases from V and 2 from J, leaving 12 bases between them. CDR3 length: 15 amino acids. Complete variable domain (other parts from reference TRBV7-3 and TRBJ2-5): GAGVSQTPSNKVTEKGKYVELRCDPISGHTALYWYRQSLGQGPEFLIYFQGTGAADDSGLPNDRFFAVRPEGSVSTLKIQRTERGDSAVYLCASSLQGLQQETQYFGPGTRLLVL.

The chain joins TRBV7-9 to TRBJ1-5, with D perhaps TRBD1 (6 bases). Trimming shortened V by 4 bases and J by 4 bases, and 11 bases separated the two germline ends. Germline lookup yields CDR1 SEHNR and CDR2 FQNEAQ (reference sequence). CDR3 length: 14 residues. The CDR3 nucleotides read TGTGCCAGCAGCTCGACAGGAAATAATCAGCCCCAGCATTTT. Amino acids: CASSSTGNNQPQHF.

This chain links TRBV7-2 with TRBJ2-3; TRBD1 matches at 10 bases. Germline CDR1 is SGHTA and CDR2 is FQGNSA. V dropped 5 bases and J dropped 3; count of bases not matched to a gene: 8. This CDR3 has 16 residues. This chain's CDR3 is CASSTRTGGLTDTQYF. CDR3 bases: TGTGCCAGCAGCACTCGGACAGGGGGGTTAACAGATACGCAGTATTTT.

V gene TRBV28 combines with J gene TRBJ1-5; TRBD1 agrees at 8 bases. The length of the CDR3 is 15 residues. Looked up from germline, CDR1 is MDHEN and CDR2 is SYDVKM. V lost 7 bases to trimming and J lost 5 bases; unmatched junction nucleotides: 10. CDR3 nucleotides: TGTGCCAGCATCAGGGGGCTCTCTGGGCATCAGCCCCAGCATTTT. It translates to CASIRGLSGHQPQHF.

V is TRBV21-1 and J is TRBJ1-4; the table's D call, TRBD1, has no DNA check behind it. TRBV21-1 has pseudogene status. The CDR3 spans 15 residues. In DNA form, the CDR3 reads TGTGCCACCATATTTTGGGACAGGGCTACCGAAAAACTGTTTTTT. The encoded protein is CATIFWDRATEKLFF.

V is TRBV7-6 and J is TRBJ1-4; 7 positions match TRBD1. The CDR3 runs to 16 residues. Germline CDR1 reads SGHVS; CDR2 reads FNYEAQ. J was trimmed by 4 bases and V by 5 bases; bases with no gene match: 10. CDR3 nucleotide sequence: TGTGCCAGCAGCCGATGGCCGGACAGGATTAATGAAAAACTGTTTTTT. Translated: CASSRWPDRINEKLFF.

This clone was recorded once. The J gene is TRBJ2-7, the V gene TRBV7-2; TRBD1 agrees at 9 bases. The germline V gene has CDR1 SGHTA and CDR2 FQGNSA. The CDR3 contains 15 residues. The trim removed 3 bases at V and 3 bases at J, leaving 6 bases unmatched. CDR3 region: CASSFAGQGNYEQYF. The DNA of the CDR3 is TGTGCCAGCAGCTTTGCCGGACAGGGGAACTACGAGCAGTACTTC.

The chain combines TRBV5-1 with TRBJ2-2, with D possibly matching TRBD2 (5 bases). The CDR3 contains 19 residues. Germline V CDR1 and CDR2: SGHRS, YFSETQ. Trimming pared 4 bases from V and 0 bases from J, leaving 22 bases between. For the CDR3, the DNA is TGCGCCAGCAGCCCGAGGGTTGAGAGGACCCGACCGAACACCGGGGAGCTGTTTTTT. Its protein product is CASSPRVERTRPNTGELFF.

This chain joins TRBV9 and TRBJ2-1; 11 bases match TRBD2. CDR3 length: 16 amino acids. From germline, CDR1 is SGDLS and CDR2 YYNGEE. The J segment lost 7 bases and the V segment lost 4 bases, leaving 10 bases of the junction unmatched. The DNA of the CDR3 is TGTGCCAGCAGCTTCGTCACTAGCGGGAGAGGGAATGAGCAGTTCTTC. It translates to CASSFVTSGRGNEQFF.

The chain is built from TRBV2 and TRBJ2-7; TRBD2 might be the D (5 bases). The CDR3 has 12 residues. Germline loops: CDR1 SNHLY, CDR2 FYNNEI. V was pared by 5 bases and J by 3 bases, with 8 bases between. The CDR3 DNA sequence: TGTGCCAGCAGTTGGACTCGCTACGAGCAGTACTTC. Translation gives CASSWTRYEQYF.

This rearrangement joins TRBV10-3 to TRBJ2-7; 9 nucleotides agree with TRBD1. The germline V gene encodes CDR1 ENHRY and CDR2 SYGVKD. This CDR3 comprises 13 residues. Trimming cost V 10 bases and J 0 bases; bases outside gene matches: 4. The CDR3 loop is CATSGQGSYEQYF. The DNA of the CDR3 is TGTGCCACCTCGGGACAGGGCTCCTACGAGCAGTACTTC.